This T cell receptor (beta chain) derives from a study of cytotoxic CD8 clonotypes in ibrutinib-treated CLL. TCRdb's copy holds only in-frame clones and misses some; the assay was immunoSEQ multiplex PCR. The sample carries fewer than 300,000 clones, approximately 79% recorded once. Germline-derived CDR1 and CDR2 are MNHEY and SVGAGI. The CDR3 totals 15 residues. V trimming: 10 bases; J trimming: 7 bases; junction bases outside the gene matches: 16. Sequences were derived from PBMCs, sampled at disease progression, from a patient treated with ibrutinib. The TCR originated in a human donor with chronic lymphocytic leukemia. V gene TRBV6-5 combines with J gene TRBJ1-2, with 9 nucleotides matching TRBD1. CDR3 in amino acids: CATTPRDREVTGYTF. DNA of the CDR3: TGTGCCACCACACCCCGGGACAGGGAAGTAACTGGCTACACCTTC.